Listed here are 14 T cell receptor beta chains from one sample, sequenced in a study of T-cell reconstitution after alpha-beta-depleted transplantation in children. Unique molecular identifiers were used to barcode this TCRbeta library. In TCRdb, the PCR reads were re-called with MiXCR into one record per CDR3 protein. In the table there are about 470,000 distinct CDR3 sequences, around two fifths of which are singletons. The specimen comprised PBMCs, sampled before TCRalphabeta/CD19-depleted stem cell transplant. These receptors all stem from a girl aged 2 to 9 with aplastic anemia, due to receive a stem cell transplant.

The chain couples TRBV29-1 to TRBJ2-3, with a weak D call TRBD1 (7 bases). The V end lost 4 bases, the J end lost 1 base, and 18 bases lay between the germline ends. The germline CDR1 and CDR2 sequences are SQVTM and ANQGSEA. The CDR3 runs to 16 residues. CDR3 bases: TGCAGCGTTGGGATACAGGGGAGGATCGGCACAGATACGCAGTATTTT. This sequence encodes CSVGIQGRIGTDTQYF.

This clonotype has ten or more counts. The rearrangement uses TRBV9 and TRBJ2-7, with TRBD2 identical over 7 bases. The junction had 12 bases not matched to a gene; V was cut back by 4 bases and J by 2 bases. This CDR3 spans 16 amino acids. Germline V gene lookup returns CDR1 SGDLS and CDR2 YYNGEE. The CDR3 is CASSFSFGGSPYEQYF. CDR3 DNA: TGTGCCAGCAGCTTCTCCTTCGGCGGGAGTCCCTACGAGCAGTACTTC.

At least ten counts were recorded for this clonotype. The chain links TRBV29-1 to TRBJ1-2; D remains ambiguous. V lost 6 bases and J 6 bases, leaving 20 bases between the germline ends. The CDR3 extends over 14 amino acids. Germline values: CDR1 SQVTM, CDR2 ANQGSEA. The CDR3 loop is CSVPAQDSADGYTF. CDR3 DNA sequence: TGCAGCGTACCGGCCCAAGACTCTGCCGATGGCTACACCTTC.

The J gene is TRBJ2-5, the V gene TRBV19; D remains unclear. Germline-derived CDR1 and CDR2 are LNHDA and SQIVND (reference sequence). Trimming pared 1 base from V and 1 base from J, leaving 4 bases between. The CDR3 covers 13 residues. CDR3 nucleotides: TGTGCCAGTAGTATAGGCCTCCAAGAGACCCAGTACTTC. Its translation: CASSIGLQETQYF.

The chain links TRBV9 to TRBJ1-6, with D perhaps TRBD1 (6 bases). Germline lookup yields CDR1 SGDLS and CDR2 YYNGEE. Trimming removed 0 bases from V and 2 bases from J, with 6 bases in between. CDR3 length: 15 residues. CDR3 residues: CASSVDRAYNSPLHF. Here the CDR3 DNA reads TGTGCCAGCAGCGTAGACAGGGCCTATAATTCACCCCTCCACTTT.

The chain links TRBV27 to TRBJ1-5; a possible D gene is TRBD1 (5 bases). The ends were cut back, 2 bases at V and 2 bases at J, with 13 bases in the middle. Germline V gene sequence: CDR1 MNHEY, CDR2 SMNVEV (reference sequence). This CDR3 is 16 amino acids long. CDR3 coding DNA: TGTGCCAGCAGTTTAGTCGGGGCTCGGGGCAATCAGCCCCAGCATTTT. This codes for CASSLVGARGNQPQHF.

This clonotype was seen many times. The chain joins TRBV5-1 to TRBJ1-1; tentative D call: TRBD1 (6 bases). The CDR3 consists of 14 residues. Trimming took 2 bases from V and 0 from J, leaving 8 bases between them. Germline-derived CDR1 and CDR2 are SGHRS and YFSETQ. The CDR3: CASSLWDMNTEAFF. The CDR3 DNA is TGCGCCAGCAGCTTATGGGACATGAACACTGAAGCTTTCTTT.

The chain has TRBV20-1 and TRBJ1-2, with D possibly TRBD1 on 5 matching bases. This CDR3 comprises 10 residues. Germline lookup yields CDR1 DFQATT and CDR2 SNEGSKA (reference sequence). Trimming cost V 6 bases and J 8 bases, with 10 bases left between them. The CDR3 DNA reads TGCAGTGCGTCGACAGAAGGCTACACCTTC. This gives the protein CSASTEGYTF.

The chain's CDR3 is CASSPYSGTSGVGSYNEQFF. Here the CDR3 DNA reads TGTGCCAGCAGCCCGTACTCCGGGACTAGCGGGGTTGGCTCCTACAATGAGCAGTTCTTC. This chain uses TRBV11-1 with TRBJ2-1, with 13 bases matching TRBD2. The germline V gene encodes CDR1 SGHAT and CDR2 FQDESV (reference sequence). Unmatched junction bases numbered 13, after V lost 5 bases and J lost 0 bases. This CDR3 spans 20 amino acids.

The CDR3 coding sequence is TGCGCCAGCAGCCAAGGGAAGCGGGAGGACATCTCCGAGCAGTACTTC. This codes for CASSQGKREDISEQYF. The genes are TRBV4-1 and TRBJ2-7, with 9 bases matching TRBD2. The V gene's germline CDR1 is MGHRA and CDR2 YSYEKL. The CDR3 totals 16 residues. V lost 1 base to trimming and J lost 6 bases; unmatched junction nucleotides: 10.

This clonotype was detected a few times. The V call is TRBV20-1, the J call TRBJ1-6, with 7 bases identical to TRBD1. Trimming at V came to 6 bases and at J to 0 bases, leaving 8 bases not matched to a gene. The CDR3 totals 16 residues. In germline, CDR1 is DFQATT, CDR2 SNEGSKA (reference sequence). This CDR3 is CSATNRGSSYNSPLHF. In DNA form, the CDR3 reads TGCAGTGCCACAAACAGGGGAAGCTCCTATAATTCACCCCTCCACTTT.

This chain links TRBV7-2 with TRBJ1-1; TRBD1 might be the D (5 bases). Germline-derived CDR1 and CDR2 are SGHTA and FQGNSA. The germline V and J ends were trimmed by 4 bases and 0 bases, with 9 bases remaining between them. The CDR3 has 14 amino acids. DNA of the CDR3: TGTGCCAGCAGCTCTCAAGGGGTGAACACTGAAGCTTTCTTT. Residues: CASSSQGVNTEAFF.

The chain's CDR3 is CASSPREGSDTQYF. The CDR3, as DNA: TGTGCCAGCAGTCCCCGGGAGGGGTCAGATACGCAGTATTTT. The chain combines TRBV12-3 or TRBV12-4 with TRBJ2-3; 8 bases are a match to TRBD2. CDR3 length: 14 amino acids. V lost 5 bases, J lost 4 bases, and 5 bases stayed unmatched.

This clonotype was detected ten times or more. V is TRBV15 and J is TRBJ2-3; 7 bases line up with TRBD1. This CDR3 comprises 15 residues. Germline V gene data show CDR1 as LNHNV and CDR2 as YYDKDF (reference sequence). J gave up 3 bases and V 5 bases, and 8 bases lay outside the gene matches. CDR3 bases: TGTGCCACCAGCGCAGGGGCAGGGGGTACAGATACGCAGTATTTT. Its translation: CATSAGAGGTDTQYF.